This T cell receptor beta chain was found in a study of metastatic and nonmetastatic thyroid tumors. Study-level information: Repertoires were compared across blood and tumor or nodule tissue from malignant and benign thyroid patients.

Original analysis: Clinicopathological groups differed in CDR3, with these differences serving to build a distant-metastasis classifier for papillary thyroid cancer. With MiXCR, TCRdb reprocessed the PCR reads. It is TCRdb's table, rather than the study itself, that gives the V and J calls and clone size. This table holds about 15,000 clones, around a third found once. Study results and caveats: It was reported that TCR beta diversity was significantly higher in malignant thyroid tumors than benign nodules, in blood and tumor.

V trimming: 3 bases; J trimming: 6 bases; junction bases outside the gene matches: 4. Per germline, CDR1 SGHAT and CDR2 FQNNGV. The CDR3 totals 13 residues. Of note for this clone: Its antigen remains unknown.

No patient received treatment before thyroid surgery. The chain carries TRBV11-2 and TRBJ2-7; 8 bases fit TRBD1. The sequencing sample was made of tumor tissue. This sequence was found in a female donor with papillary thyroid cancer or a benign thyroid nodule (not recorded which). Some clones in this sample may be carry-over from other donors' samples. Here the CDR3 DNA reads TGTGCCAGCAGCTTCCTGACAGGGGTCGAGCAGTACTTC. This sequence encodes CASSFLTGVEQYF.